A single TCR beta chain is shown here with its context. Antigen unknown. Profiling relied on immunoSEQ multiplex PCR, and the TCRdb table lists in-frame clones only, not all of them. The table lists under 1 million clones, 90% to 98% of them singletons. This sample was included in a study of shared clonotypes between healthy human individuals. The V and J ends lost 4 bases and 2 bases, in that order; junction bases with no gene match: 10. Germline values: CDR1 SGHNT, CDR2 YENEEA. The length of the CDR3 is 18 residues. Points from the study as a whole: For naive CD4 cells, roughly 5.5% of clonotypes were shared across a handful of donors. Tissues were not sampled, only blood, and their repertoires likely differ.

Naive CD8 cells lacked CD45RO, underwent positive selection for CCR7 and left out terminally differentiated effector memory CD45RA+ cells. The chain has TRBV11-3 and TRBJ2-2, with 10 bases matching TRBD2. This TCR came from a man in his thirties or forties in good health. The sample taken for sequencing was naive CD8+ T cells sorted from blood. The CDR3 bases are TGTGCCAGCAGCTCCCTAGCGGGAGTGGGGGACAACACCGGGGAGCTGTTTTTT. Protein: CASSSLAGVGDNTGELFF.